This TCR beta chain was profiled in a study of cytomegalovirus exposure and HLA in healthy donors. Study results and caveats: A later analysis reportedly identified an Asian-associated ancestry cluster as carrying fewer N-insertions than the roughly 670-donor mean. As a later analysis showed, a missense DCLRE1C variant was linked to trimming of TCR beta V- and J-genes.

With 60 Vbeta and 13 Jbeta primers, the PCR was carried out. Sequenced by immunoSEQ multiplex PCR; TCRdb stores in-frame clones only, minus some. Of approximately 130,000 clones in the sample, about three quarters were seen once. As to this clone: Its antigen is still unknown.

In germline, CDR1 is SGHDT, CDR2 YYEEEE. The CDR3 contains 16 residues. V dropped 4 bases and J dropped 0 bases, with 16 bases sitting between them. The rearrangement links TRBV5-6 to TRBJ1-1, with D possibly matching TRBD1 (6 bases). This receptor was obtained from a female donor in good health and CMV-seropositive. Sequenced material: PBMCs. This CDR3 is CASSPDPTGLNTEAFF. CDR3 coding DNA: TGTGCCAGCAGCCCTGACCCGACAGGCCTGAACACTGAAGCTTTCTTT.